Following are 14 T cell receptor beta chains from one sample sequenced in a study of T-cell memory formation after mild COVID-19. TCRdb itself ran the 5' RACE reads through MiXCR, one entry per CDR3 protein. The data contain about 110,000 distinct CDR3 sequences, about a fifth of them singletons. Source material: PBMCs or a T cell subset sorted from them (not recorded which). The receptor set was obtained from a man aged 18 to 29 who had mild COVID-19 (a few samples of this study predate the infection). Cell type and time point are not known.

The gene calls are TRBV29-1 and TRBJ2-1; D is possibly TRBD2 (5 bases). V was clipped by 3 bases and J by 4 bases, with 10 bases between them. The germline CDR1 and CDR2 sequences are SQVTM and ANQGSEA. CDR3 size: 13 residues. The CDR3 spells CSVDAGLYNEQFF. The CDR3, as DNA: TGCAGCGTTGACGCGGGTCTGTACAATGAGCAGTTCTTC.

This clonotype was found once. This chain joins TRBV29-1 and TRBJ2-5, with D possibly matching TRBD2 (5 bases). The V gene lost 0 bases and the J gene lost 7 bases, with 18 bases spanning the gap. Germline V gene lookup returns CDR1 SQVTM and CDR2 ANQGSEA. The CDR3 has 15 residues. The CDR3 DNA follows: TGCAGCGTTGAAGATAGGGCGGGCCTCGGGTGGACCCAGTACTTC. Its translation is CSVEDRAGLGWTQYF. The full variable domain, completed using reference TRBV29-1 and TRBJ2-5, is SAVISQKPSRDICQRGTSLTIQCQVDSQVTMMFWYRQQPGQSLTLIATANQGSEATYESGFVIDKFPISRPNLTFSTLTVSNMSPEDSSIYLCSVEDRAGLGWTQYFGPGTRLLVL.

The chain uses TRBV20-1 and TRBJ1-2; 9 nucleotides match TRBD1. The CDR3 contains 13 residues. In germline, CDR1 is DFQATT, CDR2 SNEGSKA (reference sequence). The V segment lost 2 bases and the J segment 7 bases; nucleotides outside the gene matches: 5. CDR3 nucleotides: TGCAGTGCTAGACGACAGGGGGGATCTGGCTACACCTTC. This gives the protein CSARRQGGSGYTF.

The chain combines TRBV5-1 with TRBJ2-1; 10 bases line up with TRBD2. Germline V gene data show CDR1 as SGHRS and CDR2 as YFSETQ. V was clipped by 0 bases and J by 8 bases; unmatched bases: 8. CDR3 length: 16 residues. In nucleotides, the CDR3 is TGCGCCAGCAGCTTGGCCGCCCTAGCGGGGGTATATGAGCAGTTCTTC. Translating gives CASSLAALAGVYEQFF.

The genes are TRBV29-1 and TRBJ2-1, with TRBD2 matching over 8 bases. The CDR3 is made up of 15 amino acids. Unmatched junction bases numbered 9, after V lost 3 bases and J lost 5 bases. Germline V lookup: CDR1 SQVTM, CDR2 ANQGSEA. The CDR3 nucleotides read TGCAGCGTTGAGCGGGCTAGCGGGCCTGACAATGAGCAGTTCTTC. Residues: CSVERASGPDNEQFF.

V and J are TRBV11-2 and TRBJ2-2, with D perhaps matching TRBD2 (5 bases). The CDR3 consists of 14 residues. Trimming took 0 bases from V and 6 from J, leaving 8 bases between them. Germline V gene data show CDR1 as SGHAT and CDR2 as FQNNGV. The CDR3, as DNA: TGTGCCAGCAGCTTAGATACTAGGTCCGGGGAGCTGTTTTTT. It encodes CASSLDTRSGELFF. The complete variable domain, with remaining parts taken from reference TRBV11-2 and TRBJ2-2, reads EAGVAQSPRYKIIEKRQSVAFWCNPISGHATLYWYQQILGQGPKLLIQFQNNGVVDDSQLPKDRFSAERLKGVDSTLKIQPAKLEDSAVYLCASSLDTRSGELFFGEGSRLTVL.

This chain links TRBV6-5 with TRBJ1-5, with D hard to call. This CDR3 spans 16 amino acids. V lost 0 bases, J lost 2 bases, and 11 bases lay in between. Germline values: CDR1 MNHEY, CDR2 SVGAGI. This CDR3 reads CASSYSAAVGNQPQHF. The CDR3 region has the DNA TGTGCCAGCAGTTACTCGGCAGCCGTGGGCAATCAGCCCCAGCATTTT.

The gene calls are TRBV7-2 and TRBJ1-3, with a tentative D call TRBD1 (6 bases). Trimming left V 5 bases short and J 3 bases short, with 14 bases between. CDR1 is SGHTA and CDR2 is FQGNSA in the germline V gene. This CDR3 is 15 amino acids long. CDR3 in DNA: TGTGCCAGCAGCCTGGGGACACTCGATGGAAACACCATATATTTT. Translation: CASSLGTLDGNTIYF.

The chain carries TRBV20-1 and TRBJ2-7, with 7 nucleotides matching TRBD1. This CDR3 has 13 amino acids. Per germline, CDR1 DFQATT and CDR2 SNEGSKA (reference sequence). J lost 4 bases, V lost 6 bases, and 9 bases had no gene match. The DNA of the CDR3 is TGCAGTGCCCACGGGACAGCTACATACGAGCAGTACGTC. This translates into CSAHGTATYEQYV.

This chain links TRBV7-3 with TRBJ2-5; the D call may be TRBD1 or TRBD2 (7 bases each). Trimming cost V 2 bases and J 3 bases, with 19 bases left between them. In germline, CDR1 is SGHTA, CDR2 FQGTGA. The CDR3 totals 17 residues. The CDR3 sequence is CASSLSFRQGGEETQYF. The DNA of the CDR3 is TGTGCCAGCAGCTTATCGTTCAGACAGGGAGGGGAAGAGACCCAGTACTTC.

V usage is TRBV6-6 and J usage is TRBJ2-5; 7 bases fit TRBD1. Trimming removed 6 bases from V and 5 bases from J; junction bases left unmatched: 18. The CDR3 has 17 residues. Germline V gene lookup returns CDR1 MNHNY and CDR2 SVGAGI (reference sequence). CDR3 in amino acids: CASSPTLLRQGWETQYF. The CDR3 coding sequence is TGTGCCAGCAGCCCGACTCTCCTGAGACAGGGATGGGAGACCCAGTACTTC.

This rearrangement joins TRBV29-1 to TRBJ1-1; D is undetermined. The V gene lost 8 bases and the J gene lost 8 bases, with 15 bases spanning the gap. Germline V gene lookup returns CDR1 SQVTM and CDR2 ANQGSEA. CDR3 size: 11 residues. The CDR3: CSTEDGEEAFF. The CDR3 nucleotides are TGCAGCACCGAGGACGGGGAGGAAGCTTTCTTT.

A few counts support this clonotype. CDR3 sequence: CASSLTGPAAKNIQYF. The CDR3 DNA reads TGCGCCAGCAGCTTGACAGGACCGGCAGCCAAAAACATTCAGTACTTC. The genes are TRBV5-1 and TRBJ2-4; D might be TRBD1 (5 bases). The CDR3 runs to 16 residues. Germline assignment: CDR1 SGHRS and CDR2 YFSETQ. V was trimmed by 1 base and J by 0 bases, leaving 11 bases between them.

The chain is built from TRBV4-1 and TRBJ2-7; D is undetermined. The CDR3 has 15 amino acids. Per germline, CDR1 MGHRA and CDR2 YSYEKL. Trimming pared 0 bases from V and 1 base from J, leaving 10 bases between. The CDR3 DNA is TGCGCCAGCAGCCAAGAAGCACACTCGTCCTACGAGCAGTACTTC. Translation: CASSQEAHSSYEQYF.